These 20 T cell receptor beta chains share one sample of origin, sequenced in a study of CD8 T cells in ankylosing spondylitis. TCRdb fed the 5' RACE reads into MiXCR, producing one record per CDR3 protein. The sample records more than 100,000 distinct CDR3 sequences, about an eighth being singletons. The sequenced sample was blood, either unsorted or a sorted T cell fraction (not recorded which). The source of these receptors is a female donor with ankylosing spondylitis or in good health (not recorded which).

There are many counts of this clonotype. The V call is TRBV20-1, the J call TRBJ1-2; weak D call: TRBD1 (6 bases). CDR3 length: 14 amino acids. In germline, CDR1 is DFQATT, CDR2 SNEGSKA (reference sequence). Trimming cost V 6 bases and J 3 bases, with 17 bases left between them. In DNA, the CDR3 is TGCAGTGCAGGCCGTACACAGGGATACTATGGCTACACCTTC. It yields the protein CSAGRTQGYYGYTF.

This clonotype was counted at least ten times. CDR3 in DNA: TGCAGCGTTGAAGAAAAGGGGGCGCCAGATACGCAGTATTTT. This gives the protein CSVEEKGAPDTQYF. The genes are TRBV29-1 and TRBJ2-3; 7 bases match TRBD1. The CDR3 length is 14 residues. Germline V gene sequence: CDR1 SQVTM, CDR2 ANQGSEA. The J segment lost 4 bases and the V segment lost 0 bases, leaving 4 bases of the junction unmatched.

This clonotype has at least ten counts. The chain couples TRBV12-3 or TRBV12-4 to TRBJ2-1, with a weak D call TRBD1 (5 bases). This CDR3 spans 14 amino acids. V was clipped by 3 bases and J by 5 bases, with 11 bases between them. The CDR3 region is CASSFFQGNNEQFF. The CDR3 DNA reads TGTGCCAGCAGTTTTTTCCAGGGAAACAATGAGCAGTTCTTC.

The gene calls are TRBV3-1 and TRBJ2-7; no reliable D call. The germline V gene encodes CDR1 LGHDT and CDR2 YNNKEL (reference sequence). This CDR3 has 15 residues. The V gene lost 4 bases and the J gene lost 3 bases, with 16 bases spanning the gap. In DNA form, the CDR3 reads TGTGCCAGCAGCCGACCGATTATTGACTTCTACGAGCAGTACTTC. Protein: CASSRPIIDFYEQYF.

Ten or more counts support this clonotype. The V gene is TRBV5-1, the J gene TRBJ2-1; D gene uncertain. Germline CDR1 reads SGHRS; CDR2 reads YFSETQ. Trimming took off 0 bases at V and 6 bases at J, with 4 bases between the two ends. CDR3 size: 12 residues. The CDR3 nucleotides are TGCGCCAGCAGCTTGGGTCCCAATGAGCAGTTCTTC. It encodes CASSLGPNEQFF.

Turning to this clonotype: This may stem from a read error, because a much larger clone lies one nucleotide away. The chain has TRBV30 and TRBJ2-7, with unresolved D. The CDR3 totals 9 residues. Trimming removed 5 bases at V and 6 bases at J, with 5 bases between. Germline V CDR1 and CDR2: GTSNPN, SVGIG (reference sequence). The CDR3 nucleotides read TGTGCCTGGTTCTGCGAGCAGTACTTC. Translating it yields CAWFCEQYF.

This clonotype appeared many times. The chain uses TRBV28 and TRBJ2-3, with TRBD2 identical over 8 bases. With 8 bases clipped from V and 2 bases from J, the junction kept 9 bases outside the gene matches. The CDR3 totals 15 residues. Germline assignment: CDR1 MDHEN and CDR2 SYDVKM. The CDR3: CASLEGSGVTDTQYF. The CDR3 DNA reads TGTGCCAGCCTAGAGGGTAGCGGGGTCACAGATACGCAGTATTTT.

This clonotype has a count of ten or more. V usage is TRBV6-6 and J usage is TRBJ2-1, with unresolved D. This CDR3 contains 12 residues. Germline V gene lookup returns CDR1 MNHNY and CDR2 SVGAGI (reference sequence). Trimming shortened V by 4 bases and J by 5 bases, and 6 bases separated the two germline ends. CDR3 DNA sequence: TGTGCCAGCAGTTTTTCCGACAATGAGCAGTTCTTC. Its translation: CASSFSDNEQFF.

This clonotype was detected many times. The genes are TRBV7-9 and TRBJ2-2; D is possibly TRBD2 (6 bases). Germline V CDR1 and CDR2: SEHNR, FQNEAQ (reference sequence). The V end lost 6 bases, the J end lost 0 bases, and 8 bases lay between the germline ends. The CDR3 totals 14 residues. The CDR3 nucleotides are TGTGCCAGCAGACTAGCCTCGAACACCGGGGAGCTGTTTTTT. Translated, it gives CASRLASNTGELFF.

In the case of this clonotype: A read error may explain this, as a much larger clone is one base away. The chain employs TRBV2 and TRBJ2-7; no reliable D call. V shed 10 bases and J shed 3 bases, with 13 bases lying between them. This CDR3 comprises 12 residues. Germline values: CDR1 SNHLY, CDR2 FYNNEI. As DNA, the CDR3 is TGTGCCATCACGGATCCGGGCTACGAGCAGTACTTC. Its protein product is CAITDPGYEQYF.

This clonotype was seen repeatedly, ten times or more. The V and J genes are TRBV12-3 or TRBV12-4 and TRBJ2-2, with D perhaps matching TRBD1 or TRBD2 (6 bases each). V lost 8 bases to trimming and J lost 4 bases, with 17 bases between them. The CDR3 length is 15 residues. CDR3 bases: TGTGCCAGCGAGCCACAGGGAGGCAGCACCGGGGAGCTGTTTTTT. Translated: CASEPQGGSTGELFF.

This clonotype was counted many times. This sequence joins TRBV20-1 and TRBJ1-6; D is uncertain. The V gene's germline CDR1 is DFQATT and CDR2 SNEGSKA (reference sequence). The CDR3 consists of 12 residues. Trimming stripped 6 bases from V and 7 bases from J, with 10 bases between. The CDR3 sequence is CSALRANSPLHF. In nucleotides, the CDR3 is TGCAGTGCCCTAAGGGCGAATTCACCCCTCCACTTT.

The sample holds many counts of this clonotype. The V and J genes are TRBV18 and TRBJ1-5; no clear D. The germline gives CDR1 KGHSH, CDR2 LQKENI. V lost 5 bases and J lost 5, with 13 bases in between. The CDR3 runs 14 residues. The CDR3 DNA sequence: TGTGCCAGCTCATCACAAGATGGGGATCAGCCCCAGCATTTT. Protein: CASSSQDGDQPQHF. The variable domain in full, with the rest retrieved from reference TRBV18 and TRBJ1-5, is NAGVMQNPRHLVRRRGQEARLRCSPMKGHSHVYWYRQLPEEGLKFMVYLQKENIIDESGMPKERFSAEFPKEGPSILRIQQVVRGDSAAYFCASSSQDGDQPQHFGDGTRLSIL.

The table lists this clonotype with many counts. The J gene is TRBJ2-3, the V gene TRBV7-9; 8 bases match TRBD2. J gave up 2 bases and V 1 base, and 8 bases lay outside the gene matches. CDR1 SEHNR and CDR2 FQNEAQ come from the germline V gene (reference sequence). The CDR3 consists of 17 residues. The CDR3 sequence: CASSLGSGGGYTDTQYF. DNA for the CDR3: TGTGCCAGCAGCTTAGGATCCGGCGGGGGGTACACAGATACGCAGTATTTT.

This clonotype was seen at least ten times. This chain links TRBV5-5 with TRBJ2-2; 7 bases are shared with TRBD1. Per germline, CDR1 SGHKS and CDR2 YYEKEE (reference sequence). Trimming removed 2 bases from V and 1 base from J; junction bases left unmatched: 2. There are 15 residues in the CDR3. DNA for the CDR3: TGTGCCAGCAGCTTTGGACAGGTGAACACCGGGGAGCTGTTTTTT. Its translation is CASSFGQVNTGELFF. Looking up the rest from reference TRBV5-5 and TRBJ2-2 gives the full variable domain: DAGVTQSPTHLIKTRGQQVTLRCSPISGHKSVSWYQQVLGQGPQFIFQYYEKEERGRGNFPDRFSARQFPNYSSELNVNALLLGDSALYLCASSFGQVNTGELFFGEGSRLTVL.

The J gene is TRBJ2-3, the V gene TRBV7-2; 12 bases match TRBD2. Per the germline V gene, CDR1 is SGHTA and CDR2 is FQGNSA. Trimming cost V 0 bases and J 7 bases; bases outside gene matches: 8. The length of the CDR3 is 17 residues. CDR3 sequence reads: CASSLAVSSGRANTQYF. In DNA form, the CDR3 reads TGTGCCAGCAGCTTAGCAGTTTCTAGCGGGAGGGCGAATACGCAGTATTTT.

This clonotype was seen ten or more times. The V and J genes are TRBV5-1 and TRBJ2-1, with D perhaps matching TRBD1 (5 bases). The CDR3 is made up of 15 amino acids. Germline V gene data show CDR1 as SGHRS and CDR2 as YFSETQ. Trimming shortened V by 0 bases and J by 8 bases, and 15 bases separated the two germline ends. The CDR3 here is CASSLAGYRIDEQFF. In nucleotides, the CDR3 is TGCGCCAGCAGCTTGGCAGGGTATCGGATCGATGAGCAGTTCTTC.

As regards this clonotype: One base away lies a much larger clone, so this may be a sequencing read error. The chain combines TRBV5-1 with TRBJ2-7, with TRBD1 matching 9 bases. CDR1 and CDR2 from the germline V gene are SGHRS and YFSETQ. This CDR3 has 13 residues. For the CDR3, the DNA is TGCGCCAGCAGCTCGGGACAGGGAAACGAGCAGCACTTC. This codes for CASSSGQGNEQHF.

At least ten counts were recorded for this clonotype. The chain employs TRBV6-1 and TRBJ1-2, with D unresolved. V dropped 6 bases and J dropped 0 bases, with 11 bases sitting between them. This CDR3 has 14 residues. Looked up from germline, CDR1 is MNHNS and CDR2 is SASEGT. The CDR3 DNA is TGTGCCAGCAGAACACCGGGTTCTAACTATGGCTACACCTTC. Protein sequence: CASRTPGSNYGYTF.

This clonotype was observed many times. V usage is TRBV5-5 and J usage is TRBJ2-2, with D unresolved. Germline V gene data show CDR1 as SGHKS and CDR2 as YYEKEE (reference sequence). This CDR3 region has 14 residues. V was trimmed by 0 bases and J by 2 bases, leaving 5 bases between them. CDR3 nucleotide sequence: TGTGCCAGCAGCTTGGCCACCAACACCGGGGAGCTGTTTTTT. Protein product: CASSLATNTGELFF.